Listed here are 5 T cell receptor beta chains from one sample, sequenced in a study of PD-1 blockade in classical Hodgkin lymphoma. The time point: cycle 4 day 1 (C4D1), after 6 weeks of nivolumab. Autologous stem cell transplantation was followed by relapse in every patient, and brentuximab vedotin exposure varied. TCRdb's copy holds only in-frame clones and misses some; the assay was immunoSEQ multiplex PCR. The sample lists about 19,000 clones; around 82% were seen once. This sample comprised peripheral blood mononuclear cells (PBMCs), obtained before the fourth cycle of nivolumab. These receptors all come from a human donor with classical Hodgkin lymphoma.

V is TRBV28 and J is TRBJ1-4; D possibly corresponds to TRBD1 (6 bases). CDR1 and CDR2 from the germline V gene are MDHEN and SYDVKM. The CDR3 sequence is 14 residues long. Trimming pared 7 bases from V and 5 bases from J, leaving 14 bases between. CDR3 in DNA: TGTGCCAGCACCCCGACAGGCAAGAATGAAAAACTGTTTTTT. Its translation is CASTPTGKNEKLFF.

This chain joins TRBV4-3 and TRBJ1-1; 8 nucleotides line up with TRBD1. With V trimmed by 2 bases and J by 5 bases, 4 bases remained unmatched. CDR3 length: 14 amino acids. CDR1 is LGHNA and CDR2 is YSLEER in the germline V gene. CDR3 coding DNA: TGCGCCAGCAGCCAAACCCACAGGGGGACTGAAGCTTTCTTT. As protein: CASSQTHRGTEAFF.

This clone has more than one count but fewer than ten. The chain employs TRBV13 and TRBJ1-1; D gene unclear. The ends were cut back, 5 bases at V and 1 base at J, with 11 bases in the middle. This CDR3 spans 14 amino acids. CDR1 and CDR2 (germline): PRHDT, FYEKMQ (reference sequence). The CDR3: CASSTRSGNTEAFF. CDR3 in DNA: TGTGCCAGCAGCACCCGGAGTGGGAACACTGAAGCTTTCTTT.

The chain uses TRBV5-6 and TRBJ1-5; D remains ambiguous. The germline CDR1 and CDR2 sequences are SGHDT and YYEEEE. With 0 bases removed from V and 3 bases from J, the gap between germline ends came to 7 bases. The CDR3 length is 14 residues. In nucleotides, the CDR3 is TGTGCCAGCAGCTTGGGGAGATACAATCAGCCCCAGCATTTT. Its translation is CASSLGRYNQPQHF.

This clone was seen a few times. The V gene is TRBV29-1, the J gene TRBJ1-2, with 8 positions matching TRBD1. CDR3 size: 12 residues. Germline V gives CDR1 SQVTM, CDR2 ANQGSEA. V dropped 8 bases and J dropped 4; count of bases not matched to a gene: 6. CDR3 sequence reads: CSTETGAYGYTF. DNA of the CDR3: TGCAGCACGGAGACAGGGGCCTATGGCTACACCTTC.